The T cell receptor beta chain described here comes from a study of human T cells and chemical hapten exposure. Overall study context: A roughly 2 cm by roughly 2 cm inner upper arm patch received 2% DPC for sensitization. Notes on the study in general: TCRs whose frequency exceeded 1 in 1000 remained the same following DPC sensitization.

After removal of 1 base from V and 4 bases from J, the junction contained 8 bases not matched to a gene. CDR3 length: 17 residues. Germline CDR1 is MGHRA and CDR2 is YSYEKL. MiXCR, run by TCRdb on the RACE reads, gives a single entry per CDR3 protein. The sample contains roughly 250,000 distinct CDR3 sequences, about 9% of which appear only once. Time point denoted: pre-sensitization, week 0. The treatment denotes: therapeutic diphenylcyclopropenone sensitization with weekly scalp DPC. This clonotype was seen more than once but under ten times. Its antigen remains unknown. This TCR derives from a woman aged 35 to 49 with alopecia areata. Some clones in this sample may be carry-over from other donors' samples. The J gene is TRBJ1-5, the V gene TRBV4-1, with 9 bases identical to TRBD1. The material sequenced was whole blood, taken in connection with sensitization to the hapten diphenylcyclopropenone (DPC). CDR3 DNA: TGCGCCAGCAGCCAAGTCCCGGGACAGGGAGGAAATCAGCCCCAGCATTTT. It translates to CASSQVPGQGGNQPQHF.